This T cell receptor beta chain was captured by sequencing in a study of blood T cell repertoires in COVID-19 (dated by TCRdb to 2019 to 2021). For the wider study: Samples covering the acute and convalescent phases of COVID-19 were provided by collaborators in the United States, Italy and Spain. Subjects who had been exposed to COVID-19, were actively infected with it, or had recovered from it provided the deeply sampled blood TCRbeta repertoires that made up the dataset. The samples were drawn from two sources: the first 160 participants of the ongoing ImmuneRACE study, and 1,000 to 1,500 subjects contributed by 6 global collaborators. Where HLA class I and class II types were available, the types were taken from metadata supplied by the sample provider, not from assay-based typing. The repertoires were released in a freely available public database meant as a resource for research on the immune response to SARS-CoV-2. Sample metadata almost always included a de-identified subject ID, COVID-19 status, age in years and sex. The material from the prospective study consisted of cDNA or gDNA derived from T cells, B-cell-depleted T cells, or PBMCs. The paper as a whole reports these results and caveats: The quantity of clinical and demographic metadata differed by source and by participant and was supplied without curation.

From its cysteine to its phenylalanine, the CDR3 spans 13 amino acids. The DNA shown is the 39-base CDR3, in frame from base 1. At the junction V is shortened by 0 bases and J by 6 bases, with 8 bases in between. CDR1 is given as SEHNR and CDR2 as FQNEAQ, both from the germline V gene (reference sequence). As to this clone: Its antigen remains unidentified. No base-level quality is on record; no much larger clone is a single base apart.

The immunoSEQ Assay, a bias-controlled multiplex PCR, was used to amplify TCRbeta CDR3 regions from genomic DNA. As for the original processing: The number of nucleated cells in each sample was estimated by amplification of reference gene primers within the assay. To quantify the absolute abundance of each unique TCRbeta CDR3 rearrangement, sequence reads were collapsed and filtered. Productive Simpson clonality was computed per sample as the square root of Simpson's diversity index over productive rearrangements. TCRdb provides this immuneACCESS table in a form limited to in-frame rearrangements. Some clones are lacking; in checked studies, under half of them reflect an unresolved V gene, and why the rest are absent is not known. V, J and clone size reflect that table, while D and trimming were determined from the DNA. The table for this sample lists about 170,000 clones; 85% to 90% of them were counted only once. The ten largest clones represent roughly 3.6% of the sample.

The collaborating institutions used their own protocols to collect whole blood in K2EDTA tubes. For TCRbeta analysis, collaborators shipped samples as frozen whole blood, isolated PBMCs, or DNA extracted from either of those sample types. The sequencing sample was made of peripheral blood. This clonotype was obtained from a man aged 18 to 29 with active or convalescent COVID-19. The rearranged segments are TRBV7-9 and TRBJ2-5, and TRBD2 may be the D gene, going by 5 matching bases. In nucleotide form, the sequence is TGTGCCAGCAGCTTAGCCCTAGCAAAGACCCAGTACTTC. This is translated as CASSLALAKTQYF.